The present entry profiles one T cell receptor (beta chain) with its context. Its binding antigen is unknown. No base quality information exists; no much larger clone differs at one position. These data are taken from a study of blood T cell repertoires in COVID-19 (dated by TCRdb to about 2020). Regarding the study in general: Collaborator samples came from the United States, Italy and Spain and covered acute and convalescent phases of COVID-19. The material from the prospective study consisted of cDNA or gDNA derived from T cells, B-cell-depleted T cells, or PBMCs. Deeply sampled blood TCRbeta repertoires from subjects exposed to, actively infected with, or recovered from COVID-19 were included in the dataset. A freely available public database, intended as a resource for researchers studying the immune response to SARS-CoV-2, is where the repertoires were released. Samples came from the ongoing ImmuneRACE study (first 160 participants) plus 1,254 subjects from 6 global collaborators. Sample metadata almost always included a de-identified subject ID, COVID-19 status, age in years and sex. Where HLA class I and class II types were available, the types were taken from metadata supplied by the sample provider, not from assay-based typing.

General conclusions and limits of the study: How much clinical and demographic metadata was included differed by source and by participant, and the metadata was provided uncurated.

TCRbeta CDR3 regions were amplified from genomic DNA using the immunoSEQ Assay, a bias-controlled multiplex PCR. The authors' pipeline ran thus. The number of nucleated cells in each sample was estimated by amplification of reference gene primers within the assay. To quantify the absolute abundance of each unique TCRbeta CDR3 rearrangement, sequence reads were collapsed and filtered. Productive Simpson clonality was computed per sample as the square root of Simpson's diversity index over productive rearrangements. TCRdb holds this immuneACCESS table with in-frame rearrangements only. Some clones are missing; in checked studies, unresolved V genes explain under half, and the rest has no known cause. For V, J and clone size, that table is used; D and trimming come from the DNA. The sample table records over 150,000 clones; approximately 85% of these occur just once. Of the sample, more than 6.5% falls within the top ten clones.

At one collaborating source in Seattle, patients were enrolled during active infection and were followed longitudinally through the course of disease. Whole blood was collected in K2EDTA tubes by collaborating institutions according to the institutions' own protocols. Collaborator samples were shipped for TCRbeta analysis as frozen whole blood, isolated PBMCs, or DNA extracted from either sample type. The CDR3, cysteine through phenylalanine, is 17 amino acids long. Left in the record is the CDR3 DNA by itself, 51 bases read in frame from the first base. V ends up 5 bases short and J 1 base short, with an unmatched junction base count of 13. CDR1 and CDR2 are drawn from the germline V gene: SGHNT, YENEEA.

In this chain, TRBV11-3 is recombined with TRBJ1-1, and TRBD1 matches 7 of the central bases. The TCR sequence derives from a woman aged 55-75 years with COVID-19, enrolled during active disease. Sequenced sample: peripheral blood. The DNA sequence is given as TGTGCCAGCAGCCCAGGACAGGCCCACGGTTCGAACACTGAAGCTTTCTTT. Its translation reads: CASSPGQAHGSNTEAFF.